Shown below are 16 T cell receptor beta chains from a single sample sequenced in a study of blood T cell repertoires in COVID-19. Only in-frame clones appear in the TCRdb table, and some are missing; sequencing was by immunoSEQ multiplex PCR. The data contain some 350,000 clones, around 89% of them singletons. Sequencing was done on a sample of peripheral blood. The receptor set was obtained from a man between 18 and 29 years old with active or convalescent COVID-19.

This chain connects TRBV18 to TRBJ1-1, with D uncertain. The CDR3 totals 15 residues. V dropped 2 bases and J dropped 0 bases, with 10 bases sitting between them. Germline V gives CDR1 KGHSH, CDR2 LQKENI. CDR3 amino acids: CASSPGEGMNTEAFF. The CDR3 region has the DNA TGTGCCAGCTCACCAGGCGAGGGTATGAACACTGAAGCTTTCTTT.

The chain recombines TRBV3-1 (or the pseudogene TRBV3-2) with TRBJ1-2, with TRBD1 identical over 7 bases. Trimming took 5 bases from V and 2 from J; bases not matched to a gene: 2. CDR3 length equals 13 residues. From germline, CDR1 is LGHDT and CDR2 YNNKEL (reference sequence). CDR3 residues: CASSRDSNYGYTF. CDR3 DNA sequence: TGTGCCAGCAGCAGGGACAGCAACTATGGCTACACCTTC.

The chain carries TRBV27 and TRBJ1-5, with D tentatively TRBD1 (6 bases). The ends were cut back, 3 bases at V and 2 bases at J, with 11 bases in the middle. The CDR3 sequence is 15 residues long. Per germline, CDR1 MNHEY and CDR2 SMNVEV (reference sequence). In nucleotides, the CDR3 is TGTGCCAGCAGTTTGTACAGGGCCCGCAATCAGCCCCAGCATTTT. Translated: CASSLYRARNQPQHF.

In DNA, the CDR3 is TGTGCCAGTAGTCCCCCGGGACTAGTATCAGAAGAGACCCAGTACTTC. Its translation is CASSPPGLVSEETQYF. The chain is built from TRBV19 and TRBJ2-5; 8 bases match TRBD2. This CDR3 comprises 16 residues. The V and J ends lost 5 bases and 3 bases, in that order; junction bases with no gene match: 11. CDR1 is LNHDA and CDR2 is SQIVND in the germline V gene (reference sequence).

This clone was seen a single time. The V and J genes are TRBV29-1 and TRBJ2-1; 13 positions match TRBD2. Germline V gene sequence: CDR1 SQVTM, CDR2 ANQGSEA. V was pared by 5 bases and J by 7 bases, with 8 bases of the junction left unmatched. The length of the CDR3 is 15 residues. CDR3 bases: TGCAGCGTTAGGACTAGCGGGAGACCTTTGAATGAGCAGTTCTTC. Residues: CSVRTSGRPLNEQFF.

This chain joins TRBV7-6 and TRBJ2-5; TRBD1 agrees at 9 bases. Germline V gene data show CDR1 as SGHVS and CDR2 as FNYEAQ. The CDR3 has 16 amino acids. V gave up 5 bases and J gave up 4 bases; unmatched junction bases: 11. The CDR3 DNA follows: TGTGCCAGCAGCCTTGGGACAGGGTCATATTTAGAGACCCAGTACTTC. Its translation is CASSLGTGSYLETQYF.

The chain is built from TRBV7-2 and TRBJ2-3; the D gene is possibly TRBD1 (5 bases). The V end was cut by 5 bases, the J end by 4 bases, with 10 bases between. CDR3 size: 13 residues. Germline lookup yields CDR1 SGHTA and CDR2 FQGNSA. Here the CDR3 DNA reads TGTGCCAGCAGCCTGCAGGGTTCAGATACGCAGTATTTT. This encodes CASSLQGSDTQYF.

This sequence joins TRBV19 and TRBJ2-1, with D possibly TRBD1 on 5 matching bases. Trimming pared 11 bases from V and 8 bases from J, leaving 19 bases between. The germline gives CDR1 LNHDA, CDR2 SQIVND (reference sequence). The CDR3 runs to 13 residues. Here the CDR3 reads CAALGGQFDEQFF. CDR3 in DNA: TGTGCCGCATTGGGCGGACAATTCGATGAGCAGTTCTTC.

V gene TRBV7-9 combines with J gene TRBJ1-4, with 9 bases identical to TRBD1. Germline assignment: CDR1 SEHNR and CDR2 FQNEAQ (reference sequence). J was trimmed by 8 bases and V by 4 bases; bases with no gene match: 11. This CDR3 spans 16 amino acids. CDR3: CASSSPGTGTSEKLFF. As DNA, the CDR3 is TGTGCCAGCAGCTCCCCCGGGACAGGGACCAGCGAAAAACTGTTTTTT.

The chain recombines TRBV7-3 with TRBJ2-2; tentative D call: TRBD2 (5 bases). The CDR3 extends over 14 amino acids. The V gene lost 5 bases and the J gene lost 4 bases, with 11 bases spanning the gap. CDR1 and CDR2 from the germline V gene are SGHTA and FQGTGA. The CDR3 spells CASSPDGLTGELFF. In DNA, the CDR3 is TGTGCCAGCAGCCCCGATGGACTCACCGGGGAGCTGTTTTTT.

V and J are TRBV18 and TRBJ2-7; D is possibly TRBD1 (6 bases). The ends were cut back, 3 bases at V and 3 bases at J, with 12 bases in the middle. CDR1 is KGHSH and CDR2 is LQKENI in the germline V gene. The CDR3 extends over 14 amino acids. Written as DNA, the CDR3 is TGTGCCAGCTCACCCCGGGACACTCTCTACGAGCAGTACTTC. It encodes CASSPRDTLYEQYF.

The V and J genes are TRBV15 and TRBJ1-4; 7 bases agree with TRBD1. The CDR3 loop spans 21 amino acids. CDR1 and CDR2 (germline): LNHNV, YYDKDF (reference sequence). With V trimmed by 0 bases and J by 7 bases, 23 bases remained unmatched. CDR3 nucleotide sequence: TGTGCCACCAGCAGAGAACTCCATCGACAGGGAAAAAACCCAATTCCTGAAAAACTGTTTTTT. As protein: CATSRELHRQGKNPIPEKLFF. The whole variable domain, filled in from reference TRBV15 and TRBJ1-4, reads DAMVIQNPRYQVTQFGKPVTLSCSQTLNHNVMYWYQQKSSQAPKLLFHYYDKDFNNEADTPDNFQSRRPNTSFCFLDIRSPGLGDTAMYLCATSRELHRQGKNPIPEKLFFGSGTQLSVL.

This chain links TRBV29-1 with TRBJ1-3; D is unresolved. V lost 3 bases and J 4 bases, leaving 4 bases between the germline ends. Per the germline V gene, CDR1 is SQVTM and CDR2 is ANQGSEA. CDR3 length equals 11 residues. The CDR3 sequence: CSVDVGNTIYF. DNA of the CDR3: TGCAGCGTTGACGTCGGAAACACCATATATTTT.

This chain links TRBV7-6 with TRBJ1-1; D not certain. The CDR3 sequence is 13 residues long. Per the germline V gene, CDR1 is SGHVS and CDR2 is FNYEAQ. Trimming pared 4 bases from V and 0 bases from J, leaving 6 bases between. CDR3 amino acids: CASSSEMNTEAFF. The CDR3 nucleotides read TGTGCCAGCAGCTCAGAAATGAACACTGAAGCTTTCTTT.

Comment on this clone: Other DNA variants within this sample encode the same CDR3. V usage is TRBV6-5 and J usage is TRBJ2-1; TRBD1 matches at 7 bases. V gave up 4 bases and J gave up 0 bases; unmatched junction bases: 3. Germline assignment: CDR1 MNHEY and CDR2 SVGAGI. The CDR3 loop spans 15 amino acids. CDR3 sequence (DNA): TGTGCCAGCAGTTCGGACAGGAGCTCCTACAATGAGCAGTTCTTC. This sequence encodes CASSSDRSSYNEQFF.

The table lists this clone with a count of one. This rearrangement joins TRBV10-3 to TRBJ2-7, with D tentatively TRBD2 (6 bases). V was trimmed by 0 bases and J by 2 bases, leaving 11 bases between them. CDR3 length: 15 amino acids. Germline lookup yields CDR1 ENHRY and CDR2 SYGVKD. The DNA for the CDR3 is TGTGCCATCAGTGAGTCTCAGGGAGGACCCTACGAGCAGTACTTC. This translates into CAISESQGGPYEQYF.